Presented here are 28 T cell receptor beta chains from one specimen sequenced in a study of T cells in Graves' hyperthyroidism and ophthalmopathy. Regions amplified from RNA transcripts were the TCR beta CDR3 regions. First-round RT-PCR with HTBI primers amplified the TCR CDR3 region. In TCRdb, the multiplex PCR reads were re-called with MiXCR into one record per CDR3 protein. This table has fewer than 650,000 distinct CDR3 sequences, 14% appearing once. Specimen: blood. The receptors come from a woman aged 40 to 50 with Graves' hyperthyroidism.

This clonotype was counted ten times or more. The chain employs TRBV3-1 and TRBJ2-3; 12 nucleotides match TRBD2. Germline CDR1 reads LGHDT; CDR2 reads YNNKEL (reference sequence). The CDR3 totals 16 residues. With V trimmed by 4 bases and J by 4 bases, 6 bases remained unmatched. CDR3 residues: CASSLGTSGLADTQYF. For the CDR3, the DNA is TGTGCCAGCAGCCTCGGGACTAGCGGGTTGGCAGATACGCAGTATTTT.

The sample holds many counts of this clonotype. The rearrangement joins TRBV20-1 to TRBJ2-1, with a weak D call TRBD2 (5 bases). Germline values: CDR1 DFQATT, CDR2 SNEGSKA (reference sequence). This CDR3 contains 14 residues. V was clipped by 3 bases and J by 0 bases, with 9 bases between them. CDR3 sequence (DNA): TGCAGTGCTAGTAGGGAGAACTCCTACAATGAGCAGTTCTTC. It encodes CSASRENSYNEQFF.

This clonotype has at least ten counts. The genes are TRBV20-1 and TRBJ2-7; 7 bases are a match to TRBD1. Unmatched junction bases numbered 5, after V lost 8 bases and J lost 1 base. This CDR3 is built from 12 residues. Germline CDR1 and CDR2: DFQATT and SNEGSKA (reference sequence). The CDR3 loop is CSCPGQSYEQYF. CDR3 in DNA: TGCAGTTGTCCGGGACAGTCCTACGAGCAGTACTTC.

This clonotype was counted many times. The chain employs TRBV20-1 and TRBJ2-7, with 12 nucleotides matching TRBD2. This CDR3 contains 14 residues. Per the germline V gene, CDR1 is DFQATT and CDR2 is SNEGSKA (reference sequence). J lost 3 bases, V lost 3 bases, and 3 bases had no gene match. The CDR3 spells CSASLTSGGYEQYF. The CDR3, as DNA: TGCAGTGCTAGCCTGACTAGCGGGGGCTACGAGCAGTACTTC.

The chain's CDR3 is CASSFPGVNGYTF. In DNA, the CDR3 is TGTGCCAGCAGCTTCCCAGGGGTGAACGGCTACACCTTC. The chain links TRBV13 to TRBJ1-2; TRBD1 is a possible D gene (6 bases). Looked up from germline, CDR1 is PRHDT and CDR2 is FYEKMQ (reference sequence). Trimming removed 3 bases from V and 8 bases from J, with 13 bases in between. This CDR3 has 13 amino acids.

This chain uses TRBV6-2 or TRBV6-3 with TRBJ2-1; 9 nucleotides match TRBD1. V lost 0 bases to trimming and J lost 0 bases; unmatched junction nucleotides: 9. Germline values: CDR1 MNHEY, CDR2 SVGEGT. The CDR3 is 19 residues long. Written as DNA, the CDR3 is TGTGCCAGCAGTTACTCGTGGGCCGGGACAGGGAGCTCCTACAATGAGCAGTTCTTC. Its protein product is CASSYSWAGTGSSYNEQFF.

This clonotype was counted at least ten times. This chain uses TRBV6-1 with TRBJ1-2, with no clear D. Germline CDR1 reads MNHNS; CDR2 reads SASEGT. The CDR3 extends over 12 amino acids. Trimming pared 2 bases from V and 6 bases from J, leaving 7 bases between. CDR3 DNA sequence: TGTGCCAGCAGTGAACAAAGGAATGGCTACACCTTC. It encodes CASSEQRNGYTF.

This clonotype was seen ten or more times. The V and J genes are TRBV12-3 or TRBV12-4 and TRBJ2-1; 7 bases fit TRBD1. The CDR3 is made up of 13 amino acids. CDR3 loop: CTSRQGPYNEQFF. The CDR3 DNA sequence: TGTACGTCCCGACAGGGCCCCTACAATGAGCAGTTCTTC.

This clonotype was observed many times. The chain links TRBV28 to TRBJ2-3; 8 positions match TRBD2. This CDR3 has 15 amino acids. Losses at the gene ends were 7 bases for V and 0 bases for J; bases not matched to a gene: 6. Per the germline V gene, CDR1 is MDHEN and CDR2 is SYDVKM. As DNA, the CDR3 is TGTGCCAGCATTATAGCGGGAACCAGCACAGATACGCAGTATTTT. This codes for CASIIAGTSTDTQYF.

The chain has TRBV19 and TRBJ1-4, with D possibly TRBD1 on 5 matching bases. V lost 7 bases to trimming and J lost 8 bases, with 17 bases between them. Germline values: CDR1 LNHDA, CDR2 SQIVND (reference sequence). This CDR3 contains 14 residues. The CDR3, as DNA: TGTGCCAGTACCACTCCCCGCCGGGGGGAAAAACTGTTTTTT. Its translation: CASTTPRRGEKLFF.

This clonotype turned up a few times. This sequence joins TRBV19 and TRBJ2-1; 9 bases match TRBD2. Germline V CDR1 and CDR2: LNHDA, SQIVND (reference sequence). The CDR3 sequence is 17 residues long. Germline trimming cut 4 bases from V and 4 bases from J; bases unmatched to any gene: 11. CDR3 protein: CASSRRGGRAAYNEQFF. In DNA form, the CDR3 reads TGTGCCAGTAGTAGGCGGGGCGGGAGGGCCGCATACAATGAGCAGTTCTTC.

The genes are TRBV9 and TRBJ2-5; D tentatively reads TRBD1 or TRBD2 (5 bases each). The germline V and J ends were trimmed by 0 bases and 5 bases, with 14 bases remaining between them. CDR3 size: 15 residues. The V gene's germline CDR1 is SGDLS and CDR2 YYNGEE. The CDR3 DNA reads as TGTGCCAGCAGCGTAGCAGGGCTAGCATCGGAGACCCAGTACTTC. Protein product: CASSVAGLASETQYF.

This clonotype was counted between two and nine times. The CDR3 ends on some other residue instead of the conserved phenylalanine or tryptophan, so this is likely a read error. The chain links TRBV4-1 to TRBJ1-1; no definite D call. CDR1 MGHRA and CDR2 YSYEKL come from the germline V gene. V gave up 1 base and J gave up 1 base, with 13 bases separating them. CDR3 length: 16 residues. The CDR3 nucleotides are TGCGCCAGCAGCCAAGTAAAGGGCGTGAAGAACACTGAAGCTTTCCTT. Encoded protein: CASSQVKGVKNTEAFL.

For this clonotype: This CDR3 fails to terminate in the conserved phenylalanine or tryptophan, so it likely reflects a read error. The rearrangement uses TRBV18 and TRBJ2-5; D is ambiguous. The CDR3 loop spans 12 amino acids. The germline CDR1 and CDR2 sequences are KGHSH and LQKENI. Trimming left V 1 base short and J 5 bases short, with 5 bases between. The chain's CDR3 is CASSPRAETQYL. CDR3 nucleotides: TGTGCCAGCTCACCACGGGCGGAGACCCAGTACCTC.

This clonotype turned up a few times. This chain links TRBV6-1 with TRBJ2-7, with TRBD1 identical over 9 bases. The CDR3 length is 14 residues. CDR1 is MNHNS and CDR2 is SASEGT in the germline V gene. V lost 6 bases, J lost 5 bases, and 8 bases stayed unmatched. CDR3: CASRRSGQGHEQYF. CDR3 DNA sequence: TGTGCCAGCAGACGATCGGGACAGGGCCACGAGCAGTACTTC.

This chain joins TRBV29-1 and TRBJ2-7, with 9 bases matching TRBD2. V lost 3 bases, J lost 1 base, and 10 bases stayed unmatched. Germline lookup yields CDR1 SQVTM and CDR2 ANQGSEA. The CDR3 has 16 amino acids. CDR3 protein: CSVDRSSGGGSYEQYF. The CDR3 DNA reads as TGCAGCGTTGATAGAAGTAGCGGGGGAGGGTCCTACGAGCAGTACTTC.

This clonotype was counted many times. This chain connects TRBV18 to TRBJ1-1; D perhaps matches TRBD1 (6 bases). Trimming cost V 4 bases and J 1 base, with 16 bases left between them. The CDR3 has 16 residues. CDR1 and CDR2 (germline): KGHSH, LQKENI. CDR3 sequence reads: CASSRPPDRTNTEAFF. DNA for the CDR3: TGTGCCAGCTCACGACCCCCGGACAGAACGAACACTGAAGCTTTCTTT.

The chain combines TRBV4-1 with TRBJ1-1; 8 bases agree with TRBD1. The germline gives CDR1 MGHRA, CDR2 YSYEKL. The V and J ends lost 1 base and 5 bases, in that order; junction bases with no gene match: 6. This CDR3 is 15 amino acids long. CDR3 in DNA: TGCGCCAGCAGCCAAGTTTATCGGGACAGGACTGAAGCTTTCTTT. Translating it yields CASSQVYRDRTEAFF.

The gene calls are TRBV12-3 or TRBV12-4 and TRBJ2-5; 7 nucleotides match TRBD2. This CDR3 is built from 15 residues. Trimming removed 6 bases from V and 5 bases from J; junction bases left unmatched: 12. As DNA, the CDR3 is TGTGCCAGCAGCACAAGCCGGGGGGTGGAGGAGACCCAGTACTTC. Translated, it gives CASSTSRGVEETQYF.

In its sample, this clonotype was seen a few times. This chain joins TRBV24-1 and TRBJ1-2; 11 nucleotides agree with TRBD1. Germline CDR1 KGHDR, CDR2 SFDVKD. This CDR3 spans 17 amino acids. Losses at the gene ends were 2 bases for V and 7 bases for J; bases not matched to a gene: 11. The CDR3 sequence is CATSDSGAGQGARGYTF. The CDR3 nucleotides read TGTGCCACCAGTGATTCGGGGGCCGGACAGGGGGCGCGTGGCTACACCTTC.

This clonotype was counted many times. The chain combines TRBV3-1 with TRBJ2-2; no reliable D call. The CDR3 loop spans 14 amino acids. V was clipped by 5 bases and J by 5 bases, with 12 bases between them. CDR1 is LGHDT and CDR2 is YNNKEL in the germline V gene (reference sequence). The DNA for the CDR3 is TGTGCCAGCAGCTCTCGCGTTCGGACCGGGGAGCTGTTTTTT. This translates into CASSSRVRTGELFF.

In its sample, this clonotype was seen many times. This sequence joins TRBV12-3 or TRBV12-4 and TRBJ1-1, with D hard to call. The CDR3 spans 13 residues. V lost 2 bases to trimming and J lost 7 bases, with 11 bases between them. CDR3 residues: CASSLRSALEAFF. DNA for the CDR3: TGTGCCAGCAGTTTACGGTCCGCCCTTGAAGCTTTCTTT.

This clonotype appeared many times. The CDR3 loop reads CASGRVNSNQPQHF. For the CDR3, the DNA is TGTGCCAGCGGAAGGGTGAATAGCAATCAGCCCCAGCATTTT. The J gene is TRBJ1-5, the V gene TRBV6-1; D unresolved. Trimming shortened V by 8 bases and J by 0 bases, and 11 bases separated the two germline ends. The CDR3 contains 14 residues. The V gene's germline CDR1 is MNHNS and CDR2 SASEGT.

In its sample, this clonotype was seen many times. The rearrangement links TRBV7-9 to TRBJ2-2, with 11 positions matching TRBD2. With V trimmed by 4 bases and J by 2 bases, 3 bases remained unmatched. CDR3 size: 16 residues. Germline V gene sequence: CDR1 SEHNR, CDR2 FQNEAQ (reference sequence). For the CDR3, the DNA is TGTGCCAGCAGCTATCTAGCGGGAGGAAACACCGGGGAGCTGTTTTTT. It specifies CASSYLAGGNTGELFF.

This clonotype came up many times. The chain uses TRBV18 and TRBJ2-1; the match to TRBD2 covers 7 bases. With 6 bases clipped from V and 1 base from J, the junction kept 3 bases outside the gene matches. Germline V gives CDR1 KGHSH, CDR2 LQKENI. This CDR3 comprises 14 residues. The CDR3 region is CASSGGESYNEQFF. CDR3 nucleotides: TGTGCCAGCTCGGGGGGGGAGTCCTACAATGAGCAGTTCTTC.

The V call is TRBV3-1, the J call TRBJ2-7; 7 nucleotides align to TRBD1. The germline V gene has CDR1 LGHDT and CDR2 YNNKEL (reference sequence). The CDR3 contains 14 residues. Trimming at V came to 5 bases and at J to 6 bases, leaving 10 bases not matched to a gene. The CDR3 bases are TGTGCCAGCAGCTCCAGACAGGGATTCCTCGAGCAGTACTTC. It codes for CASSSRQGFLEQYF.

There are many counts of this clonotype. DNA of the CDR3: TGTGCCAGCAGCCTTAATCAGGGGCGGACTGAAGCTTTCTTT. Translating gives CASSLNQGRTEAFF. V usage is TRBV3-1 and J usage is TRBJ1-1; D possibly corresponds to TRBD1 (6 bases). The CDR3 is 14 residues long. V was shortened by 4 bases and J by 5 bases, with 14 bases between the two germline ends. Germline V gene sequence: CDR1 LGHDT, CDR2 YNNKEL (reference sequence).

The genes are TRBV5-5 and TRBJ2-3; D remains unclear. CDR3 length equals 17 residues. V was clipped by 5 bases and J by 0 bases, with 19 bases between them. Germline assignment: CDR1 SGHKS and CDR2 YYEKEE (reference sequence). CDR3 sequence reads: CASSSDPGRTSTDTQYF. The CDR3 nucleotides are TGTGCCAGCAGTTCGGACCCGGGCAGGACGAGCACAGATACGCAGTATTTT.